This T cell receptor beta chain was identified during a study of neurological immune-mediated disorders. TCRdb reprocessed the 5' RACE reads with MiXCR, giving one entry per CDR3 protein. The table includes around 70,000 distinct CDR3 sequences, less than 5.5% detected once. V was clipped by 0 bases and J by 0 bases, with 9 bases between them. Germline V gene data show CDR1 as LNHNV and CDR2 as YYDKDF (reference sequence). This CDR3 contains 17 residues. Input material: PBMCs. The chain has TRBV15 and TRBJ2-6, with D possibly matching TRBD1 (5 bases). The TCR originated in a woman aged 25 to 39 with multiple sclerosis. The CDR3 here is CATSRDTRDSGANVLTF. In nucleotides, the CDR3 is TGTGCCACCAGCAGAGACACCAGGGACTCTGGGGCCAACGTCCTGACTTTC. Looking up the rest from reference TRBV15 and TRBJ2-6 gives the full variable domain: DAMVIQNPRYQVTQFGKPVTLSCSQTLNHNVMYWYQQKSSQAPKLLFHYYDKDFNNEADTPDNFQSRRPNTSFCFLDIRSPGLGDTAMYLCATSRDTRDSGANVLTFGAGSRLTVL.